This T cell receptor (beta chain) was identified during a study of blood T cell repertoires in COVID-19. Study-level background: T cells, B-cell-depleted T cells, or PBMCs supplied cDNA or gDNA.

The CDR3 has 14 amino acids. V was cut by 4 bases and J by 10 bases, with 17 bases left in between. Germline lookup yields CDR1 SGHRS and CDR2 YFSETQ. As handled by the study authors: The authors estimated nucleated cell counts from reference gene primer amplification. Some clones are missing from TCRdb's copy, which holds only in-frame ones; the method was immunoSEQ multiplex PCR. Clonal size and the V and J genes are those of that table, whereas D and trimming came from the DNA. This sample has more than 200,000 clones, with roughly 90% found just once. The sequenced sample was peripheral blood. The chain is built from TRBV5-1 and TRBJ1-4, with D perhaps matching TRBD1 (5 bases). The receptor comes from a human donor in a cohort sampled during active COVID-19. The CDR3 DNA sequence: TGCGCCAGCAGCGGAGGGACCCTGGAGGGAAAACTGTTTTTT. Protein sequence: CASSGGTLEGKLFF. The full variable domain, rest sourced from reference TRBV5-1 and TRBJ1-4, is KAGVTQTPRYLIKTRGQQVTLSCSPISGHRSVSWYQQTPGQGLQFLFEYFSETQRNKGNFPGRFSGRQFSNSRSEMNVSTLELGDSALYLCASSGGTLEGKLFFGSGTQLSVL.